This is a list of T cell receptor beta chains from one sample in a study of blood T cells in healthy people across ages. Using its own MiXCR run on the 5' RACE reads, TCRdb lists one record per CDR3 protein. The sample lists roughly 1,700,000 distinct CDR3 sequences; roughly 30% were seen once. Material for sequencing was blood. These receptors originate from a woman aged 25 to 39 in good health. The CDR3 runs from the conserved cysteine through the conserved F or W. The order of the fields is V gene, D gene, clone size, J gene, CDR3 protein, CDR3 DNA. The D gene is left open where the match is weak. Clone size is given for some rows only: seen once, a few or many times, or a class if the clone is expanded.

v_call: TRBV12-3/TRBV12-4; d_call: .; clone_size: .; j_call: TRBJ1-1; cdr3_aa: CASSLSQLREAFF; cdr3_nt: TGTGCCAGCAGTTTGAGTCAGTTACGTGAAGCTTTCTTT
v_call: TRBV24-1; d_call: TRBD2; clone_size: few; j_call: TRBJ2-4; cdr3_aa: CATNIRGSGENIQYF; cdr3_nt: TGTGCCACCAATATAAGGGGCAGCGGGGAAAACATTCAGTACTTC
v_call: TRBV6-6; d_call: TRBD1; clone_size: many; j_call: TRBJ2-7; cdr3_aa: CASRTGTGEYEQYF; cdr3_nt: TGTGCCAGCAGAACCGGGACAGGGGAGTACGAGCAGTACTTC
v_call: TRBV20-1; d_call: .; clone_size: many; j_call: TRBJ2-7; cdr3_aa: CSASLSGTRGYEQYF; cdr3_nt: TGCAGTGCTTCCCTTTCCGGGACACGAGGCTACGAGCAGTACTTC
v_call: TRBV7-9; d_call: .; clone_size: .; j_call: TRBJ1-2; cdr3_aa: CASSLAQQLEGYTF; cdr3_nt: TGTGCCAGCAGCTTGGCACAGCAGCTGGAAGGCTACACCTTC
v_call: TRBV20-1; d_call: .; clone_size: many; j_call: TRBJ2-7; cdr3_aa: CSALVPWGDEQYF; cdr3_nt: TGCAGTGCCCTTGTGCCCTGGGGGGACGAGCAGTACTTC
v_call: TRBV11-2; d_call: .; clone_size: .; j_call: TRBJ1-5; cdr3_aa: CASSLVLYQPQHF; cdr3_nt: TGTGCCAGCAGCTTAGTTTTGTATCAGCCCCAGCATTTT
v_call: TRBV30; d_call: TRBD1; clone_size: few; j_call: TRBJ2-4; cdr3_aa: CAWSPGGADIQYF; cdr3_nt: TGTGCCTGGAGCCCAGGGGGCGCGGACATTCAGTACTTC
v_call: TRBV7-9; d_call: TRBD2; clone_size: .; j_call: TRBJ2-5; cdr3_aa: CASSPETGGVLETQYF; cdr3_nt: TGTGCCAGCAGCCCTGAGACGGGGGGAGTTCTGGAGACCCAGTACTTC
v_call: TRBV11-2; d_call: TRBD1; clone_size: .; j_call: TRBJ2-2; cdr3_aa: CASSLGIQGASTGELFF; cdr3_nt: TGTGCCAGCAGCTTAGGCATTCAGGGGGCTAGCACCGGGGAGCTGTTTTTT
v_call: TRBV29-1; d_call: .; clone_size: many; j_call: TRBJ2-4; cdr3_aa: CSVGGDRIQYF; cdr3_nt: TGCAGCGTTGGGGGGGACAGAATTCAGTACTTC
v_call: TRBV7-9; d_call: TRBD2; clone_size: .; j_call: TRBJ2-5; cdr3_aa: CASCLGRGSVGTQYF; cdr3_nt: TGTGCCAGCTGCTTAGGACGCGGGAGCGTTGGGACCCAGTACTTC
v_call: TRBV2; d_call: .; clone_size: few; j_call: TRBJ1-6; cdr3_aa: CASRVQGNENSPLHF; cdr3_nt: TGTGCCAGCAGGGTACAGGGCAACGAAAATTCACCCCTCCACTTT
v_call: TRBV7-2; d_call: TRBD2; clone_size: .; j_call: TRBJ2-3; cdr3_aa: CAGSWAGTSVSSTDTQYF; cdr3_nt: TGTGCCGGCAGCTGGGCCGGGACTAGCGTAAGCAGCACAGATACGCAGTATTTT
v_call: TRBV12-3/TRBV12-4; d_call: TRBD1; clone_size: once; j_call: TRBJ1-2; cdr3_aa: CASSYRDRGSGGYTF; cdr3_nt: TGTGCCAGCAGTTACCGGGACAGGGGGTCTGGTGGCTACACCTTC
v_call: TRBV7-2; d_call: TRBD2; clone_size: once; j_call: TRBJ2-1; cdr3_aa: CASSGQNGGRRNEQFF; cdr3_nt: TGTGCCAGCAGCGGGCAGAACGGCGGGAGAAGGAATGAGCAGTTCTTC
v_call: TRBV27; d_call: .; clone_size: .; j_call: TRBJ2-1; cdr3_aa: CASSPIGGLGYNEQFF; cdr3_nt: TGTGCCAGCAGCCCAATCGGGGGTTTGGGCTACAATGAGCAGTTCTTC
v_call: TRBV7-2; d_call: .; clone_size: many; j_call: TRBJ1-2; cdr3_aa: CASSFGVTNYGYTF; cdr3_nt: TGTGCCAGCAGCTTTGGGGTAACTAACTATGGCTACACCTTC
v_call: TRBV7-3; d_call: TRBD1; clone_size: .; j_call: TRBJ2-3; cdr3_aa: CTSSPSKGAADTQYF; cdr3_nt: TGTACCAGCAGCCCATCCAAGGGGGCCGCAGATACGCAGTATTTT
v_call: TRBV5-1; d_call: TRBD1; clone_size: .; j_call: TRBJ2-5; cdr3_aa: CASSCGQGATQETQYF; cdr3_nt: TGCGCCAGCAGCTGCGGACAGGGGGCGACTCAAGAGACCCAGTACTTC
v_call: TRBV19; d_call: TRBD1; clone_size: .; j_call: TRBJ2-7; cdr3_aa: CASSVSSTGTYEQYF; cdr3_nt: TGTGCCAGTAGTGTTAGCTCGACAGGGACCTACGAGCAGTACTTC
v_call: TRBV12-5; d_call: .; clone_size: .; j_call: TRBJ1-5; cdr3_aa: CASGSAGQSNQPQHF; cdr3_nt: TGTGCTAGTGGTTCCGCGGGACAAAGTAATCAGCCCCAGCATTTT
v_call: TRBV28; d_call: .; clone_size: .; j_call: TRBJ2-7; cdr3_aa: CAIGGAYEQYF; cdr3_nt: TGTGCCATAGGGGGGGCCTACGAGCAGTACTTC
v_call: TRBV29-1; d_call: TRBD2; clone_size: .; j_call: TRBJ2-2; cdr3_aa: CSVQPRGGRWDTGELFF; cdr3_nt: TGCAGCGTCCAGCCCCGGGGGGGGCGTTGGGACACCGGGGAGCTGTTTTTT
v_call: TRBV7-2; d_call: .; clone_size: few; j_call: TRBJ1-1; cdr3_aa: CASSLGQGRGAEAFF; cdr3_nt: TGTGCCAGCAGCTTAGGGCAGGGAAGGGGGGCTGAAGCTTTCTTT
v_call: TRBV24-1; d_call: .; clone_size: .; j_call: TRBJ1-2; cdr3_aa: CATSEGPPSYGYTF; cdr3_nt: TGTGCCACCAGCGAGGGGCCGCCAAGCTATGGCTACACCTTC
v_call: TRBV11-2; d_call: .; clone_size: .; j_call: TRBJ2-7; cdr3_aa: CASSLDRGAGYEQYF; cdr3_nt: TGTGCCAGCAGCTTAGACAGGGGCGCAGGGTACGAGCAGTACTTC
v_call: TRBV29-1; d_call: .; clone_size: .; j_call: TRBJ2-7; cdr3_aa: CSVERARGEQYF; cdr3_nt: TGCAGCGTCGAACGCGCGAGAGGCGAGCAGTACTTC
v_call: TRBV27; d_call: TRBD1; clone_size: few; j_call: TRBJ1-5; cdr3_aa: CASSLVEGALPRYGQPQHF; cdr3_nt: TGTGCCAGCAGTTTGGTAGAGGGGGCACTCCCTCGATACGGTCAGCCCCAGCATTTT
v_call: TRBV20-1; d_call: TRBD2; clone_size: .; j_call: TRBJ2-7; cdr3_aa: CSASVVTSGAYEQYF; cdr3_nt: TGCAGTGCTAGTGTTGTGACTAGCGGTGCCTACGAGCAGTACTTC
v_call: TRBV6-2/TRBV6-3; d_call: TRBD2; clone_size: few; j_call: TRBJ2-7; cdr3_aa: CASRSPGLAITYEQYF; cdr3_nt: TGTGCCAGCAGGAGCCCGGGACTAGCGATAACCTACGAGCAGTACTTC
v_call: TRBV10-3; d_call: .; clone_size: .; j_call: TRBJ1-2; cdr3_aa: CAIRLDQNYGYTF; cdr3_nt: TGTGCCATCAGGCTTGACCAGAACTATGGCTACACCTTC
v_call: TRBV29-1; d_call: .; clone_size: .; j_call: TRBJ2-3; cdr3_aa: CSVGGGQEKDTQYF; cdr3_nt: TGCAGCGTAGGGGGGGGACAGGAGAAAGATACGCAGTATTTT
v_call: TRBV5-6; d_call: .; clone_size: .; j_call: TRBJ2-3; cdr3_aa: CASSLPQTSTDTQYF; cdr3_nt: TGTGCCAGCAGCTTGCCGCAGACTAGCACAGATACGCAGTATTTT
v_call: TRBV2; d_call: .; clone_size: .; j_call: TRBJ2-5; cdr3_aa: CASSEGRPGTQYF; cdr3_nt: TGTGCCAGCAGTGAAGGCAGACCGGGAACCCAGTACTTC